Shown below are 13 T cell receptor beta chains from a single sample sequenced in a study of shared clonotypes between healthy human individuals. Produced via immunoSEQ multiplex PCR; TCRdb's table is partial and in-frame only. This repertoire shows around 2.1 million clones, more than 90% found once; its top ten account for roughly 0.13%. Sequencing was done on a sample of naive CD4+ T cells sorted from blood. The sample's subset: CD45RA+ positively selected. These receptors came from a man between 18 and 35 years old in good health.

Comments on this clone: Given a much more abundant clone one base away, this may be a read error. V is TRBV5-8 and J is TRBJ2-5; D not certain. The J call is doubtful: the DNA matches TRBJ2-7 better. This CDR3 region has 11 residues. CDR1 and CDR2 (germline): SGHTS, YDEGEE. The CDR3 loop reads CASSPYYEQYF. DNA for the CDR3: TGTGCCAGCAGCCCCTACTACGAGCAGTACTTC.

The chain joins TRBV6-1 to TRBJ2-7, with D tentatively TRBD1 (5 bases). Trimming pared 8 bases from V and 5 bases from J, leaving 19 bases between. Germline V gives CDR1 MNHNS, CDR2 SASEGT. CDR3 size: 14 residues. The CDR3 here is CASGWTLTSDEQYF. The CDR3 coding sequence is TGTGCCAGCGGCTGGACACTCACTTCCGACGAGCAGTACTTC.

On this clone: This sample includes further DNA sequences coding for the same CDR3. V gene TRBV6-5 combines with J gene TRBJ2-2; 10 nucleotides align to TRBD1. Germline loops: CDR1 MNHEY, CDR2 SVGAGI. With 6 bases clipped from V and 5 bases from J, the junction kept 3 bases outside the gene matches. The CDR3 consists of 14 residues. CDR3 in amino acids: CASRRDRGTGELFF. The CDR3 coding sequence is TGTGCCAGCAGAAGGGACAGGGGAACCGGGGAGCTGTTTTTT.

This clone was recorded once. This chain uses TRBV7-9 with TRBJ2-1; 7 nucleotides align to TRBD2. The CDR3 is 15 amino acids. J was trimmed by 0 bases and V by 5 bases; bases with no gene match: 4. Germline lookup yields CDR1 SEHNR and CDR2 FQNEAQ (reference sequence). In DNA form, the CDR3 reads TGTGCCAGCAGCCTGAGCGGGATCTCCTACAATGAGCAGTTCTTC. Translating it yields CASSLSGISYNEQFF.

This clone occurred once. The sample holds other DNA sequences that translate to the same CDR3. V gene TRBV5-1 combines with J gene TRBJ1-1, with 9 bases identical to TRBD1. Unmatched junction bases numbered 3, after V lost 1 base and J lost 2 bases. The CDR3 spans 15 residues. CDR1 and CDR2 (germline): SGHRS, YFSETQ. The CDR3 here is CASSLSGQGNTEAFF. The DNA for the CDR3 is TGCGCCAGCAGCTTGTCGGGACAGGGAAACACTGAAGCTTTCTTT. Full variable domain (missing parts from reference TRBV5-1 and TRBJ1-1): KAGVTQTPRYLIKTRGQQVTLSCSPISGHRSVSWYQQTPGQGLQFLFEYFSETQRNKGNFPGRFSGRQFSNSRSEMNVSTLELGDSALYLCASSLSGQGNTEAFFGQGTRLTVV.

Notes on this clone: The sample has other DNA sequences that encode this CDR3 too. The J gene is TRBJ2-3, the V gene TRBV7-9; TRBD2 matches 11 bases. This CDR3 has 15 amino acids. CDR1 and CDR2 from the germline V gene are SEHNR and FQNEAQ (reference sequence). V was clipped by 2 bases and J by 3 bases; unmatched bases: 1. Here the CDR3 DNA reads TGTGCCAGCAGCTTACTAGCGGGGGGAACAGATACGCAGTATTTT. This gives the protein CASSLLAGGTDTQYF.

This clone was seen just once. The chain carries TRBV12-5 and TRBJ2-2; D is uncertain. Trimming took off 0 bases at V and 0 bases at J, with 5 bases between the two ends. Germline CDR1 and CDR2: LGHNT and FRNRAP. The CDR3 runs 15 residues. Here the CDR3 DNA reads TGTGCTAGTGGTTTGGTACCAACGAACACCGGGGAGCTGTTTTTT. Protein product: CASGLVPTNTGELFF.

V is TRBV9 and J is TRBJ2-2; 9 nucleotides agree with TRBD2. The CDR3 is 16 residues long. The junction had 7 bases not matched to a gene; V was cut back by 4 bases and J by 3 bases. CDR1 and CDR2 (germline): SGDLS, YYNGEE. The CDR3 loop is CASSPGASGDTGELFF. CDR3 coding DNA: TGTGCCAGCAGCCCAGGGGCTAGCGGGGACACCGGGGAGCTGTTTTTT.

The gene calls are TRBV4-1 and TRBJ2-3, with D possibly being TRBD1 or TRBD2 (5 bases each). Germline CDR1 reads MGHRA; CDR2 reads YSYEKL. The V end lost 2 bases, the J end lost 3 bases, and 15 bases lay between the germline ends. CDR3 length equals 16 residues. The CDR3 is CASSQQGSTGTDTQYF. The CDR3 region has the DNA TGCGCCAGCAGCCAACAGGGTAGTACGGGGACAGATACGCAGTATTTT.

About this clone: The junction shows a germline mismatch at one end, possibly a read error. The V gene is TRBV20-1, the J gene TRBJ1-2; a possible D gene is TRBD1 (5 bases). Germline values: CDR1 DFQATT, CDR2 SNEGSKA (reference sequence). The CDR3 has 10 residues. The CDR3 DNA reads TGCAGTGCTCCCCTAGGGACCAACAACTTC. Translation: CSAPLGTNNF.

On this clone: Since a much larger clone is just one base distant, this may be a read error. Within the sample, other DNA sequences also encode this same CDR3. This chain connects TRBV7-2 to TRBJ2-5; D unresolved. There are 11 residues in the CDR3. Germline V gene lookup returns CDR1 SGHTA and CDR2 FQGNSA. The V and J ends lost 3 bases and 4 bases respectively, with 3 bases between them. The CDR3 sequence: CASSLAETQYF. Here the CDR3 DNA reads TGTGCCAGCAGCTTGGCAGAGACCCAGTACTTC.

The V gene is TRBV18, the J gene TRBJ2-5; 11 nucleotides align to TRBD1. Trimming at V came to 4 bases and at J to 4 bases, leaving 8 bases not matched to a gene. This CDR3 is built from 16 residues. Per the germline V gene, CDR1 is KGHSH and CDR2 is LQKENI. The CDR3 region has the DNA TGTGCCAGCTCACTGAAATCCGGGACAGGGGGAGAGACCCAGTACTTC. Its translation: CASSLKSGTGGETQYF.

This chain uses TRBV10-3 with TRBJ2-2; TRBD1 agrees at 7 bases. J gave up 0 bases and V 3 bases, and 4 bases lay outside the gene matches. Germline values: CDR1 ENHRY, CDR2 SYGVKD. CDR3 length equals 16 residues. Written as DNA, the CDR3 is TGTGCCATCAGTGATCGTGGGACAGCGAACACCGGGGAGCTGTTTTTT. This codes for CAISDRGTANTGELFF.